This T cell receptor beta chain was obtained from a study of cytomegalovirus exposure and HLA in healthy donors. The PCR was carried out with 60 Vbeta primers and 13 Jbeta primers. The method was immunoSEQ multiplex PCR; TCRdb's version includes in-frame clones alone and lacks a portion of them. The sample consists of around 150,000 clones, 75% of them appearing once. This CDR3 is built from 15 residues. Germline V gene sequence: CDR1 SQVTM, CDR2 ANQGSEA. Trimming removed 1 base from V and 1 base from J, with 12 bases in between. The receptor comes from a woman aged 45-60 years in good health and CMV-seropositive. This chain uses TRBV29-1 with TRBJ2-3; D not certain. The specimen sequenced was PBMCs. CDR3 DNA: TGCAGCGTTGAAGTGTCGTACAGCCGCACAGATACGCAGTATTTT. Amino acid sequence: CSVEVSYSRTDTQYF.